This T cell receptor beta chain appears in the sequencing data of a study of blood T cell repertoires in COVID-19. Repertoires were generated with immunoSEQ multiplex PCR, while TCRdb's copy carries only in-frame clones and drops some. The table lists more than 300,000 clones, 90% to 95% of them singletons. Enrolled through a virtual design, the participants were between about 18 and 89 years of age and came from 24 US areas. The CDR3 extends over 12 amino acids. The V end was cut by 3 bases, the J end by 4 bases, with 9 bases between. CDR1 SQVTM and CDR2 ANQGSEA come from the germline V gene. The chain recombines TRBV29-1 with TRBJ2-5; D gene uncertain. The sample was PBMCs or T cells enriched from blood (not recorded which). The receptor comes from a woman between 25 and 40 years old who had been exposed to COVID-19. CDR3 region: CSVDLAPETQYF. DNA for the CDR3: TGCAGCGTTGATTTAGCTCCAGAGACCCAGTACTTC.